This is a list of T cell receptor beta chains from one sample in a study of cytomegalovirus exposure and HLA in healthy donors. TCRdb's table, derived via immunoSEQ multiplex PCR, lists solely in-frame clones and lacks some. Of about 99,000 clones in the sample, 66% were seen once. Input material: PBMCs. The receptor set was obtained from a woman aged 50 to 65 in good health and CMV-seronegative. CDR3s include the opening cysteine and the closing phenylalanine or tryptophan. D genes are given only for firm matches. Clone size is given for some rows only: seen once, a few or many times, or a class if the clone is expanded.

j_gene	abundance	d_gene	v_gene	CDR3nt	CDR3aa
TRBJ2-3	-	-	TRBV5-8	TGTGCCAGCAGCTTGTGGGGGGAGACGCAGTATTTT	CASSLWGETQYF
TRBJ2-7	-	TRBD2	TRBV7-2	TGTGCCAGCAGCTTGCAGCGGGGAAACTACGAGCAGTACTTC	CASSLQRGNYEQYF
TRBJ1-1	-	-	TRBV6-4	TGTGCCAGCAGTGAAACCGCGAGCCCCCATGAAGCTTTCTTT	CASSETASPHEAFF
TRBJ1-1	few	TRBD1	TRBV7-9	TGTGCCAGCAGCTTCAGGACAGGATACACTGAAGCTTTCTTT	CASSFRTGYTEAFF
TRBJ2-5	once	TRBD2	TRBV18	TGTGCCAGCTCACCACCGGCTGGACTAGCTAGGGAGACCCAGTACTTC	CASSPPAGLARETQYF
TRBJ1-2	-	-	TRBV7-8	TGTGCCAGCAGCTCCCTACAGAGAACTAACTATGGCTACACCTTC	CASSSLQRTNYGYTF
TRBJ1-6	-	TRBD1	TRBV27	TGTGCCAGCAGACCCGACAGGGCGCATAATTCACCCCTCCACTTT	CASRPDRAHNSPLHF
TRBJ1-5	-	TRBD1	TRBV6-5	TGTGCCAGCAGTAACGGACAGGGCCGAAATCAGCCCCAGCATTTT	CASSNGQGRNQPQHF
TRBJ1-2	-	-	TRBV7-8	TGTGCCAGCAGCTTAGCACAGAACTATGGCTACACCTTC	CASSLAQNYGYTF
TRBJ2-1	-	TRBD1	TRBV5-1	TGCGCCAGCAGCCGCCCGGGACAGTACAATGAGCAGTTCTTC	CASSRPGQYNEQFF
TRBJ1-5	-	TRBD1	TRBV4-3	TGCGCCAGCAGCCAAGAACAGGGGGTAGGTCAGCCCCAGCATTTT	CASSQEQGVGQPQHF
TRBJ2-1	-	TRBD2	TRBV18	TGTGCCAGCTCGTTGACTAGCGGGAGTGTCAATGAGCAGTTCTTC	CASSLTSGSVNEQFF
TRBJ2-2	-	-	TRBV7-2	TGTGCCAGCAGCCCTCTAGCCTCGAACACCGGGGAGCTGTTTTTT	CASSPLASNTGELFF
TRBJ2-2	-	TRBD1	TRBV6-5	TGTGCCTGCAGGGGACAGGGTAGGACCGGGGAGCTGTTTTTT	CACRGQGRTGELFF
TRBJ2-5	-	TRBD1	TRBV6-1	TGTGCCAGCAGTGAGCAGGGGGCTCAAGAGACCCAGTACTTC	CASSEQGAQETQYF
TRBJ2-7	-	-	TRBV2	TGTGCCAGCAGTGGGCAGGGCCCCTACGAGCAGTACTTC	CASSGQGPYEQYF
TRBJ2-7	-	-	TRBV5-8	TGTGCCAGCAGCTTGGTCGGGTACGAGCAGTACTTC	CASSLVGYEQYF
TRBJ2-1	-	-	TRBV7-2	TGTGCCAGCAGCTTAGCGTCATCGGGAAATGAGCAGTTCTTC	CASSLASSGNEQFF
TRBJ1-4	-	-	TRBV5-1	TGCGCCAGCAGCAGCCTAGCGACTAATGAAAAACTGTTTTTT	CASSSLATNEKLFF
TRBJ1-6	-	TRBD1	TRBV5-1	TGCGCCAGCAGCTTGGAGGGACAGGGCAGTAATTCACCCCTCCACTTT	CASSLEGQGSNSPLHF
TRBJ2-2	-	TRBD2	TRBV19	TGTGCCATCATAAAGAGACTAGCGGGACCCCCGGCCGCCACCGGGGAGCTGTTTTTT	CAIIKRLAGPPAATGELFF
TRBJ2-5	once	TRBD1	TRBV11-3	TGTGCCAGCAGCCCAAGGACAGGGCCGGAGACCCAGTACTTC	CASSPRTGPETQYF
TRBJ1-1	-	-	TRBV10-3	TGTGCCATCAGGATCAAGCCGAACACTGAAGCTTTCTTT	CAIRIKPNTEAFF
TRBJ2-5	-	-	TRBV28	TGTGCCAGCAGTGCAGGGGCCCAGACTCAAGAGACCCAGTACTTC	CASSAGAQTQETQYF
TRBJ2-2	-	-	TRBV7-9	TGTGCCAGCAGCTTAGTCCCTTACACCGGGGAGCTGTTTTTT	CASSLVPYTGELFF
TRBJ2-3	-	-	TRBV5-1	TGCGCCAGCAGCCCGGACGGGGATTACACAGATACGCAGTATTTT	CASSPDGDYTDTQYF
TRBJ2-2	-	TRBD2	TRBV12-5	TGTGCTAGTGGCTGGACTAGCGGACCGAACACCGGGGAGCTGTTTTTT	CASGWTSGPNTGELFF
TRBJ2-5	-	TRBD2	TRBV18	TGTGCCAGCTCACAAGCGGGGGATCAAGAGACCCAGTACTTC	CASSQAGDQETQYF
TRBJ2-1	-	-	TRBV6-5	TGTGCCAGCAGCCAGGGTGGTTTTACGGGTGAGCAGTTCTTC	CASSQGGFTGEQFF
TRBJ1-5	-	-	TRBV6-5	TGTGCCAGCAGGACAGGTTTTACTCAGCCCCAGCATTTT	CASRTGFTQPQHF
TRBJ1-4	-	TRBD1	TRBV11-1	TGTGCCAGCAGCTCGACAGGGGGACATGAAAAACTGTTTTTT	CASSSTGGHEKLFF
TRBJ1-1	-	-	TRBV25-1	TGTGCCAGCAGTAGGGGGGGACCGTTCATGAACACTGAAGCTTTCTTT	CASSRGGPFMNTEAFF
TRBJ2-7	-	-	TRBV4-3	TGCGCCAGCAGCCAAGTTTATGGAGTTCAGGGGCTCGAGCAGTACTTC	CASSQVYGVQGLEQYF
TRBJ2-3	-	-	TRBV9	TGTGCCAGCAGTCCAAAAACAAGAAATACGCAGTATTTT	CASSPKTRNTQYF
TRBJ2-1	-	-	TRBV1	TGCACCAGCAGCCTGGAGGGCGCGGGGCCGGGACTACAGTACAATGAGCAGTTCTTC	CTSSLEGAGPGLQYNEQFF
TRBJ2-1	-	-	TRBV7-9	TGTGCCAGCAGAACTACGGGGGGCGTTTCCAATGAGCAGTTCTTC	CASRTTGGVSNEQFF
TRBJ1-5	-	-	TRBV11-1	TGTGCCAGCAGCTTATCCTCTGAGCCGCCCCAGCATTTT	CASSLSSEPPQHF
TRBJ1-6	-	TRBD1	TRBV30	TGTGCCTGGAGAAGATATCGGGGACAGTCCAGCTCCTATAATTCCCCCCTCCACTTT	CAWRRYRGQSSSYNSPLHF
TRBJ2-3	-	-	TRBV7-7	TGTGCTAGCAGCTTAGGCTCAACCGGAGATACGCAGTATTTT	CASSLGSTGDTQYF
TRBJ1-4	-	TRBD1	TRBV6-1	TGTGCCAGCACCCTAGACAGGGATAATGAAAAACTGTTTTTT	CASTLDRDNEKLFF
TRBJ2-1	few	-	TRBV7-2	TGTGCCAGCAGCTTAGTTCGGCAGGTGAACAATGAGCAGTTCTTC	CASSLVRQVNNEQFF
TRBJ1-1	-	-	TRBV5-3	TGTGCCAGAAGCTTGGGGGCCTCGAACACTGAAGCTTTCTTT	CARSLGASNTEAFF
TRBJ2-6	-	TRBD1	TRBV27	TGTGCCAGCAGCTTTGATAACAGGGGTTCTGGGGCCAACGTCCTGACTTTC	CASSFDNRGSGANVLTF
TRBJ1-5	few	-	TRBV28	TGTGCCAGCATATCCGGGACATCTCATCAGCCCCAGCATTTT	CASISGTSHQPQHF
TRBJ2-4	-	TRBD1	TRBV12-5	TGTGCTAGTGGAACAACGGGACAGACTCAAAACATTCAGTACTTC	CASGTTGQTQNIQYF
TRBJ2-6	-	TRBD2	TRBV11-3	TGTGCCAGCAGCAAGGGAGGGGCGGTTGGGGCCAACGTCCTGACTTTC	CASSKGGAVGANVLTF
TRBJ1-1	-	-	TRBV25-1	TGTGCCAGCAGTAAACAGGGTCGGAATCTGAACACTGAAGCTTTCTTT	CASSKQGRNLNTEAFF
TRBJ1-2	-	-	TRBV5-1	TGCGCCAGCAGCTTTCAGTCCGGGGGGACCTATGGCTACACCTTC	CASSFQSGGTYGYTF
TRBJ2-2	-	-	TRBV9	TGTGCCAGCAGCACGAAGAGGTACTCGAACACCGGGGAGCTGTTTTTT	CASSTKRYSNTGELFF
TRBJ2-3	-	TRBD1	TRBV2	TGTGCCAGCAGCCGCGCCCGACAGGGTGGGACAGATACGCAGTATTTT	CASSRARQGGTDTQYF
TRBJ2-7	-	TRBD1	TRBV19	TGTGCCAGTAGTATCTACGAGGGGGCGACCTACGAGCAGTACTTC	CASSIYEGATYEQYF
TRBJ1-5	few	-	TRBV6-5	TGTGCCAGCGGGGACAAGCCCCAGCATTTT	CASGDKPQHF
TRBJ1-1	once	TRBD1	TRBV7-8	TGTGCCAGCAGTCTACCAGGGACAGTAAACACTGAAGCTTTCTTT	CASSLPGTVNTEAFF
TRBJ1-1	-	-	TRBV9	TGTGCCAGCAGCGTAGGGACAGAGAACACTGAAGCTTTCTTT	CASSVGTENTEAFF
TRBJ1-3	-	-	TRBV7-7	TGTGCTAGCAGCTTAGACGGGAACTCTGGAAACACCATATATTTT	CASSLDGNSGNTIYF
TRBJ1-1	few	-	TRBV7-2	TGTGCCAGCAGCTTAGCCACAGCATATCCAAACACTGAAGCTTTCTTT	CASSLATAYPNTEAFF
TRBJ2-3	-	-	TRBV28	TGTGCCAGCAGTTTCCGTCTAGCGAGCACAGATACGCAGTATTTT	CASSFRLASTDTQYF
TRBJ2-7	-	TRBD2	TRBV4-2	TGTGCCAGCAGCCAAGAATCTAGCGGGACGTACGAGCAGTACTTC	CASSQESSGTYEQYF
TRBJ1-3	-	-	TRBV19	TGTGCCAGTCGCCTTGACAGGAGATCCTCTGGAAACACCATATATTTT	CASRLDRRSSGNTIYF
TRBJ2-7	few	TRBD2	TRBV7-2	TGTGCCAGCAGCCTAGGACTAGCGGGGGACTACGAGCAGTACTTC	CASSLGLAGDYEQYF